A single sample gave rise to the 4 T cell receptor beta chains below, sequenced in a study of T cells after yellow fever vaccination. Using its own MiXCR run on the 5' RACE reads, TCRdb lists one record per CDR3 protein. This table has about 50,000 distinct CDR3 sequences, less than 9% appearing once. This specimen consisted of CD8+ T cells sorted from PBMCs, obtained more than 14 days after the first yellow fever vaccination. Receptors were obtained from a man aged 18 to 29 who received the YFV17D yellow fever vaccine.

This clonotype was counted only a few times. The chain joins TRBV7-2 to TRBJ2-1; D may be TRBD2 (6 bases). CDR3 length: 14 residues. The V end lost 5 bases, the J end lost 7 bases, and 15 bases lay between the germline ends. The germline gives CDR1 SGHTA, CDR2 FQGNSA. DNA of the CDR3: TGTGCCAGCAGCGCCCGGGACTTGCCTAATGAGCAGTTCTTC. Its protein product is CASSARDLPNEQFF.

This clonotype was seen at least ten times. The chain couples TRBV4-3 to TRBJ2-1, with 8 positions matching TRBD2. The V gene's germline CDR1 is LGHNA and CDR2 YSLEER. V was pared by 4 bases and J by 0 bases, with 2 bases of the junction left unmatched. The CDR3 has 15 residues. The CDR3: CASSPGTSSYNEQFF. Written as DNA, the CDR3 is TGCGCCAGCAGCCCCGGGACTAGCTCCTACAATGAGCAGTTCTTC.

Only a few counts were recorded for this clonotype. The chain links TRBV24-1 to TRBJ1-5, with TRBD1 matching over 7 bases. Trimming cost V 5 bases and J 7 bases; bases outside gene matches: 13. The germline CDR1 and CDR2 sequences are KGHDR and SFDVKD. CDR3 length equals 16 residues. This chain's CDR3 is CATSVWEGTVCQPQHF. The CDR3 DNA follows: TGTGCCACCAGTGTATGGGAAGGGACAGTCTGCCAGCCCCAGCATTTT.

This clonotype occurred many times. The chain carries TRBV6-5 and TRBJ2-6; D unresolved. Deletions cut 2 bases from V and 1 base from J, with 12 bases between. In germline, CDR1 is MNHEY, CDR2 SVGAGI. The CDR3 is 17 amino acids. DNA of the CDR3: TGTGCCAGCAGTTACGGTACGGGTACATCTGGGGCCAACGTCCTGACTTTC. This encodes CASSYGTGTSGANVLTF.